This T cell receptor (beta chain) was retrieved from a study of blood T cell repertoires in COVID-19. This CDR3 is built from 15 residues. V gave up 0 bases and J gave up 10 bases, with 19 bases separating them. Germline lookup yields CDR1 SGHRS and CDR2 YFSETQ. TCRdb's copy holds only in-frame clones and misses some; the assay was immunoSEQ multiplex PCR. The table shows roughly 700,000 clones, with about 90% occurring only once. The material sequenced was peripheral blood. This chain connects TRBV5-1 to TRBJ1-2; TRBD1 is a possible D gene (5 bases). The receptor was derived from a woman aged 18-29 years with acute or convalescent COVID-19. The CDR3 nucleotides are TGCGCCAGCAGCTTGGCCTTTGTGGGGGGAAGCGTCTACACCTTC. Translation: CASSLAFVGGSVYTF.